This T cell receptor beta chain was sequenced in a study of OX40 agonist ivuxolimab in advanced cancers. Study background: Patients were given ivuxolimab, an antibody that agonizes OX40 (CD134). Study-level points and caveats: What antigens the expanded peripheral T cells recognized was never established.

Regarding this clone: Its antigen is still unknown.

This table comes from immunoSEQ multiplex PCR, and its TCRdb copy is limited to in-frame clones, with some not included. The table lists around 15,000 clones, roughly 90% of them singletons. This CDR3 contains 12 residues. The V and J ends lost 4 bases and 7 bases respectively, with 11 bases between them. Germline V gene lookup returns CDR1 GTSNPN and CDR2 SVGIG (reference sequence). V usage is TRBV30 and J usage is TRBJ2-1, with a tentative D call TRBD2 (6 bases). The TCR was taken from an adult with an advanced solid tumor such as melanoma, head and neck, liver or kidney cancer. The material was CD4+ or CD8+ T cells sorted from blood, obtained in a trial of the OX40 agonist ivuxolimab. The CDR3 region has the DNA TGTGCCTGGACCGGGGGTCTTAATGAGCAGTTCTTC. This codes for CAWTGGLNEQFF. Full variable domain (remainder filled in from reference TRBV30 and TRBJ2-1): SQTIHQWPATLVQPVGSPLSLECTVEGTSNPNLYWYRQAAGRGLQLLFYSVGIGQISSEVPQNLSASRPQDRQFILSSKKLLLSDSGFYLCAWTGGLNEQFFGPGTRLTVL.